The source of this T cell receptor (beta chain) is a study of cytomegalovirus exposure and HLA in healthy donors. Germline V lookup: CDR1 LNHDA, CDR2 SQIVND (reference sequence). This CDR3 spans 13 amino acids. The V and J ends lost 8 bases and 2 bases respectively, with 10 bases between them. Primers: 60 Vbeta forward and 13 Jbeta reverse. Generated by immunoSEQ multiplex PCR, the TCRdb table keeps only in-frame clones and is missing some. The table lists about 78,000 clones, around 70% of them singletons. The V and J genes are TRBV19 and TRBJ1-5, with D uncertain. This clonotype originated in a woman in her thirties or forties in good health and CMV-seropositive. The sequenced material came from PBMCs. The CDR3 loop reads CASRAGGNQPQHF. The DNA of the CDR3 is TGTGCCAGTCGCGCCGGGGGCAATCAGCCCCAGCATTTT. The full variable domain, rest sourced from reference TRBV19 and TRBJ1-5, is DGGITQSPKYLFRKEGQNVTLSCEQNLNHDAMYWYRQDPGQGLRLIYYSQIVNDFQKGDIAEGYSVSREKKESFPLTVTSAQKNPTAFYLCASRAGGNQPQHFGDGTRLSIL.